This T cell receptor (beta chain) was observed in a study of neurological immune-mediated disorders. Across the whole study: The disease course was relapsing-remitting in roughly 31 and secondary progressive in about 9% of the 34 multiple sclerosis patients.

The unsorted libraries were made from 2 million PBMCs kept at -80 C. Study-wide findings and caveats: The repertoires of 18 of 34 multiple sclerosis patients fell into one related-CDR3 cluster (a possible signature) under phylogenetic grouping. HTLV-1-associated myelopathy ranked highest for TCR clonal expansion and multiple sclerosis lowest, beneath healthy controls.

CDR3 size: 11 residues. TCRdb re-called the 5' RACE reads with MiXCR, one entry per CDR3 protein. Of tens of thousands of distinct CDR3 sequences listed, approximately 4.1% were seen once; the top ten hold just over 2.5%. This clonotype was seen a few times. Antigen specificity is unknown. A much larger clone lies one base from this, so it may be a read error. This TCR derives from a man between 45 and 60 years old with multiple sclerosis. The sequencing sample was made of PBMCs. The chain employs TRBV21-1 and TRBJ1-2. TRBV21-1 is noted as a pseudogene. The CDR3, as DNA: TGTGCCAGCAAATGGTGTCATGGCTACACCTTC. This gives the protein CASKWCHGYTF.